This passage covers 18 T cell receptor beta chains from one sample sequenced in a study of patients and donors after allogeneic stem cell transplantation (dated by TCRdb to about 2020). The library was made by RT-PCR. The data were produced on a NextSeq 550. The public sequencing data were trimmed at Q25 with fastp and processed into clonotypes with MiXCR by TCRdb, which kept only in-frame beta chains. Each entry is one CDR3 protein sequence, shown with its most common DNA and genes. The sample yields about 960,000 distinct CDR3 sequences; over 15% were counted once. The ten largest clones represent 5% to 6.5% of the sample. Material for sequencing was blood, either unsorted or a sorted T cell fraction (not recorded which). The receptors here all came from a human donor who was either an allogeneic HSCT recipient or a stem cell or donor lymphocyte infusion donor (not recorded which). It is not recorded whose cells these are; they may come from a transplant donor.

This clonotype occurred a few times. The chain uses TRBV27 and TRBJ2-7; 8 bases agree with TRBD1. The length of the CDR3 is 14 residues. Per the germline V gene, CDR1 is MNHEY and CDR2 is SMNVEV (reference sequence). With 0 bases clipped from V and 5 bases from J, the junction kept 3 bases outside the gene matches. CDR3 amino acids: CASSLSRQGHEQYF. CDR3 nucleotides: TGTGCCAGCAGTTTATCGAGACAGGGGCACGAGCAGTACTTC.

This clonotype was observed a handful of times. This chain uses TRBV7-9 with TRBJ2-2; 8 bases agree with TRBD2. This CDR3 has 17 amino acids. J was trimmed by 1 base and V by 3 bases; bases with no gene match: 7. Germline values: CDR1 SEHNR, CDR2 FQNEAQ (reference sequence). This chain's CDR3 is CASSLLPGLGNTGELFF. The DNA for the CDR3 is TGTGCCAGCAGCTTGCTGCCGGGACTAGGGAACACCGGGGAGCTGTTTTTT.

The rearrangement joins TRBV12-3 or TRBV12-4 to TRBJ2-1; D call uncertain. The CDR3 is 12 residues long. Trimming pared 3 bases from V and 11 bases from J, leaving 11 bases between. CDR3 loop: CASSFTRPKQFF. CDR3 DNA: TGTGCCAGCAGTTTCACAAGACCTAAGCAGTTCTTC.

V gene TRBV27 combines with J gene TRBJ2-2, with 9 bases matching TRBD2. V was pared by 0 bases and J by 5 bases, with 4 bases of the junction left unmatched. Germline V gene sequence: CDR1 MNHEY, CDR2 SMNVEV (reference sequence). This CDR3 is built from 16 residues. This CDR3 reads CASSLSGGGVTGELFF. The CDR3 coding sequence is TGTGCCAGCAGTTTATCCGGCGGGGGGGTAACCGGGGAGCTGTTTTTT.

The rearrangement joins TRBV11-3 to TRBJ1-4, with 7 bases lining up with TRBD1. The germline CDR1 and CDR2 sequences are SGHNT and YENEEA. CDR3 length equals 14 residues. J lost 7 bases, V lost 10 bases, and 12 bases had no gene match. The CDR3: CATSPTGKFEKLFF. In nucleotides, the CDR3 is TGTGCCACCTCGCCGACAGGGAAGTTTGAAAAACTGTTTTTT.

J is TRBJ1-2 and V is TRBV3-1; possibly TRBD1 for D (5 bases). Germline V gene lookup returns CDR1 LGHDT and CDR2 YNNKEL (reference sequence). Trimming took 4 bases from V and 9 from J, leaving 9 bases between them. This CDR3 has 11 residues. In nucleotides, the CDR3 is TGTGCCAGCAGCCGGGACCGGCGCTACACCTTC. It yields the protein CASSRDRRYTF.

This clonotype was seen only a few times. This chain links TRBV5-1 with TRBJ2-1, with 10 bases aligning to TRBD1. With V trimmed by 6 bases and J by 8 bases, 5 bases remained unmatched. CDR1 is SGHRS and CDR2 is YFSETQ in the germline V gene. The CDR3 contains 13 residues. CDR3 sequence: CASKTGQGYEQFF. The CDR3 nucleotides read TGCGCCAGCAAAACGGGACAGGGGTATGAGCAGTTCTTC. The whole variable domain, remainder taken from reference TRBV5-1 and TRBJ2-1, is KAGVTQTPRYLIKTRGQQVTLSCSPISGHRSVSWYQQTPGQGLQFLFEYFSETQRNKGNFPGRFSGRQFSNSRSEMNVSTLELGDSALYLCASKTGQGYEQFFGPGTRLTVL.

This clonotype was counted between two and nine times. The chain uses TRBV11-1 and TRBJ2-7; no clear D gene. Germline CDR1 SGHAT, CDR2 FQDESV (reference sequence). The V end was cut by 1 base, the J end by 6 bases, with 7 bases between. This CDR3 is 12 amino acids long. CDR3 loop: CASSLEIGEQYF. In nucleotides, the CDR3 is TGTGCCAGCAGCTTAGAAATAGGCGAGCAGTACTTC.

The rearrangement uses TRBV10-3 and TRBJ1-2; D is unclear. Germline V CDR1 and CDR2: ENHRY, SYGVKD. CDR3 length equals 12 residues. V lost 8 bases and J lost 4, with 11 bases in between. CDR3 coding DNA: TGTGCCATCTGGGAAGTAGGCTATGGCTACACCTTC. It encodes CAIWEVGYGYTF.

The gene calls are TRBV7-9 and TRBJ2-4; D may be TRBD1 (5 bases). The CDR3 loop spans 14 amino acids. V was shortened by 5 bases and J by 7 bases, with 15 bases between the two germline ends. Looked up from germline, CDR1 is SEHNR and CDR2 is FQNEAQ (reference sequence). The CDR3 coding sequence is TGTGCCAGCAGCCCGCTTTCGAAGGGGAACATTCAGTACTTC. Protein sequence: CASSPLSKGNIQYF.

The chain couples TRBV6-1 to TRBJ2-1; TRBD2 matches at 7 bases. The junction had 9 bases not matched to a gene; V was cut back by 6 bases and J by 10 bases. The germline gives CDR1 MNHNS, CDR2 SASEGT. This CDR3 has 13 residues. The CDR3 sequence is CASSHGEGPEQFF. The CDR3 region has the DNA TGTGCCAGCAGCCATGGGGAGGGACCAGAGCAGTTCTTC.

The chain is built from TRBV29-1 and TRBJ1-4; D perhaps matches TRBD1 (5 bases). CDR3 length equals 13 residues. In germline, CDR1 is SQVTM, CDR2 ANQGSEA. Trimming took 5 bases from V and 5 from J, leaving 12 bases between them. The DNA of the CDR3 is TGCAGCGTTAGGGGCGGGCGAAATGAAAAACTGTTTTTT. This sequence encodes CSVRGGRNEKLFF.

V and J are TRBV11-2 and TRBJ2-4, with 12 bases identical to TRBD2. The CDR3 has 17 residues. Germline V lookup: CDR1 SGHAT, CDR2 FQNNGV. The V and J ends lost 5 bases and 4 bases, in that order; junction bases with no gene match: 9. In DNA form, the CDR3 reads TGTGCCAGCAGCCCGAGTCCCCTAGCGGGGGGGAAAAACATTCAGTACTTC. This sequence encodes CASSPSPLAGGKNIQYF.

CDR3 nucleotide sequence: TGTGCCAGCAGACCCCACCTCGCGGGGAGCTATGGCTACACCTTC. It specifies CASRPHLAGSYGYTF. The chain couples TRBV6-1 to TRBJ1-2; D call uncertain. V dropped 6 bases and J dropped 4 bases, with 18 bases sitting between them. This CDR3 contains 15 residues. Germline CDR1 and CDR2: MNHNS and SASEGT.

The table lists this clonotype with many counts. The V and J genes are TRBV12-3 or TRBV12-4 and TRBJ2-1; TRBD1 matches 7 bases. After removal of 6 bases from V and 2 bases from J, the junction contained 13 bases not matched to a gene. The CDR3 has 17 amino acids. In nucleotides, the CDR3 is TGTGCCAGCAGCCCAATCGCTCCGGGACAGACCTACAATGAGCAGTTCTTC. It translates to CASSPIAPGQTYNEQFF.

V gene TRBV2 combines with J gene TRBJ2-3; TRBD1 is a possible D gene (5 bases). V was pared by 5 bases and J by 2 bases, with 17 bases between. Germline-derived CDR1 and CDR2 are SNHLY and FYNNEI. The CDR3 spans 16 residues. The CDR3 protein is CASSYQGTLNTDTQYF. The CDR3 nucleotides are TGTGCCAGCAGTTATCAGGGCACACTAAACACAGATACGCAGTATTTT. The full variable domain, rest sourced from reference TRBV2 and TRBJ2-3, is EPEVTQTPSHQVTQMGQEVILRCVPISNHLYFYWYRQILGQKVEFLVSFYNNEISEKSEIFDDQFSVERPDGSNFTLKIRSTKLEDSAMYFCASSYQGTLNTDTQYFGPGTRLTVL.

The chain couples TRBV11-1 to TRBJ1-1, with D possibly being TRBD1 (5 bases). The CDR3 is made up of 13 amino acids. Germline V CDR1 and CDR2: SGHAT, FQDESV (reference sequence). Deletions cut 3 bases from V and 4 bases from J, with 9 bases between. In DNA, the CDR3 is TGTGCCAGCAGCTTCCAGGGCGTCACTGAAGCTTTCTTT. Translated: CASSFQGVTEAFF. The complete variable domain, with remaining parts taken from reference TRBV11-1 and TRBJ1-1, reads EAEVAQSPRYKITEKSQAVAFWCDPISGHATLYWYRQILGQGPELLVQFQDESVVDDSQLPKDRFSAERLKGVDSTLKIQPAELGDSAMYLCASSFQGVTEAFFGQGTRLTVV.

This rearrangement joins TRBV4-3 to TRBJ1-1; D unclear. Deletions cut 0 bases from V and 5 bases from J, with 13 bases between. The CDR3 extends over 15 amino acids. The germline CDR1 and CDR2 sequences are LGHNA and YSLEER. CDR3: CASSQESGDGTEAFF. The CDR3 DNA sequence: TGCGCCAGCAGCCAAGAAAGCGGCGACGGAACTGAAGCTTTCTTT.